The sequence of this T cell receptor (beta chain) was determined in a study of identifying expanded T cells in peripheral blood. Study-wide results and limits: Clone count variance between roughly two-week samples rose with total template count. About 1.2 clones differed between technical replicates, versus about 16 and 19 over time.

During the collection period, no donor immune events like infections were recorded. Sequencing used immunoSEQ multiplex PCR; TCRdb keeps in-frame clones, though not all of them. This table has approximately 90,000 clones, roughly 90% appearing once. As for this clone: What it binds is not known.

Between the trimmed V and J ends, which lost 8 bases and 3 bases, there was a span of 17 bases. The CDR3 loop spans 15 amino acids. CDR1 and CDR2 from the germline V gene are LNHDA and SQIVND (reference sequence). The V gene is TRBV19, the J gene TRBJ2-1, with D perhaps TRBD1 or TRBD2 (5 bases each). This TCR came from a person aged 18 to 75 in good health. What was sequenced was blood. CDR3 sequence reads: CASAQGAKSYNEQFF. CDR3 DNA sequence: TGTGCCAGTGCGCAGGGAGCCAAAAGCTACAATGAGCAGTTCTTC.